The T cell receptor (beta chain) under discussion was sequenced for a study of blood T cell repertoires in COVID-19. About the research overall: The samples span acute and convalescent COVID-19 from the United States, Italy and Spain. The cDNA or gDNA used as material had been derived from T cells, B-cell-depleted T cells, or PBMCs.

In the original processing: For nucleated cells, counts were estimated from reference gene primer amplification. Only in-frame clones appear in the TCRdb table, and some are missing; sequencing was by immunoSEQ multiplex PCR. Clonal size and the V and J genes are those of that table, whereas D and trimming came from the DNA. The table lists around 16,000 clones, about 89% of them singletons. CDR1 and CDR2 (germline): GTSNPN, SVGIG (reference sequence). The CDR3 loop spans 15 amino acids. The V end was cut by 2 bases, the J end by 2 bases, with 14 bases between. The TCR sequence derives from a man in his sixties with acute or convalescent COVID-19. Sequencing used peripheral blood. This chain uses TRBV30 with TRBJ2-3; D gene ambiguous. CDR3 amino acids: CAWSQTGSPTDTQYF. CDR3 bases: TGTGCCTGGAGTCAAACCGGGTCCCCCACAGATACGCAGTATTTT. Variable domain in full (rest from reference TRBV30 and TRBJ2-3): SQTIHQWPATLVQPVGSPLSLECTVEGTSNPNLYWYRQAAGRGLQLLFYSVGIGQISSEVPQNLSASRPQDRQFILSSKKLLLSDSGFYLCAWSQTGSPTDTQYFGPGTRLTVL.